Detailed here is one TCR beta chain. The sample originates from a study of T cells in lung cancer brain metastases. Generated by immunoSEQ multiplex PCR, the TCRdb table keeps only in-frame clones and is missing some. The sample includes about 1,200 clones, about 82% of them seen just once. V lost 4 bases, J lost 5 bases, and 15 bases lay in between. CDR3 length equals 15 residues. Germline V gene lookup returns CDR1 MNHEY and CDR2 SMNVEV (reference sequence). The source is a woman between 50 and 59 years old with non-small cell lung cancer that had spread to the brain. The chain has TRBV27 and TRBJ2-1; D is uncertain. Sequenced input: tumor tissue from a brain metastasis. CDR3 bases: TGTGCCAGCAGTTCGGCGAGCTACCTTAACAATGAGCAGTTCTTC. This gives the protein CASSSASYLNNEQFF.